This T cell receptor (beta chain) was found in a study of cytomegalovirus exposure and HLA in healthy donors. V lost 6 bases, J lost 3 bases, and 8 bases stayed unmatched. This CDR3 comprises 14 residues. Germline V lookup: CDR1 MNHNY, CDR2 SVGAGI (reference sequence). PCR primers comprised 60 Vbeta and 13 Jbeta primers. Method: immunoSEQ multiplex PCR; TCRdb's copy keeps in-frame clones and lacks some. Of some 100,000 clones listed, about 79% are singletons. The receptor was derived from a female donor in good health and CMV-seropositive. Sample: PBMCs. V and J are TRBV6-6 and TRBJ2-7; 7 nucleotides match TRBD2. The CDR3 spells CASSREWTSYEQYF. CDR3 sequence (DNA): TGTGCCAGCAGCCGCGAGTGGACTAGCTACGAGCAGTACTTC.